This T cell receptor beta chain emerged from a study of cytomegalovirus exposure and HLA in healthy donors. At the time of sampling, donors were nominally healthy, though unrecorded immune exposures were likely. As for this clone: Its target is unknown.

Primers included in the PCR were 60 Vbeta and 13 Jbeta primers. Clones were sequenced by immunoSEQ multiplex PCR, and TCRdb holds only the in-frame ones, with some missing. The top ten clones hold 2% to 3% of a sample with 150,000 to 200,000 clones, about two thirds of them seen once. The CDR3 loop spans 14 amino acids. Germline lookup yields CDR1 MNHNS and CDR2 SASEGT. Trimming removed 5 bases at V and 1 base at J, with 11 bases between. Study observations and caveats: When a later analysis compared HLA-associated TCR beta chains with equally common others, the HLA-associated chains turned out to be more clonally expanded and to have lower generation probabilities. For presence/absence analyses, sequencing depth was assumed to be roughly uniform across donors. In vitro work confirmed that a few CMV-associated chains recognize CMV antigens.

The J gene is TRBJ1-1, the V gene TRBV6-1; a weak D match, TRBD1 (6 bases). Sequenced: PBMCs. This clonotype originated in a human donor in good health. CDR3 loop: CASSRTAGNTEAFF. The CDR3 DNA is TGTGCCAGCAGTAGGACAGCCGGGAACACTGAAGCTTTCTTT.